This entry describes one T cell receptor beta chain. No antigen is known for it. The sample is drawn from a study of beta chain features in type 1 diabetes. Study-wide results and limits: The study found moderately but significantly shorter TCRB CDR3s in all four CD4+ subsets of Type 1 diabetes patients. Cells that show high TCR expression could be over-represented by cDNA sequencing.

From germline, CDR1 is GTSNPN and CDR2 SVGIG (reference sequence). V was shortened by 3 bases and J by 4 bases, with 15 bases between the two germline ends. This CDR3 comprises 14 residues. Sequencing targeted expressed TCRB transcripts, as all isolated RNA had been reverse transcribed. Mean read depth for naive, central memory and regulatory T cell samples was approximately 3.57 million reads. Method: immunoSEQ multiplex PCR; TCRdb's copy keeps in-frame clones and lacks some. The sample has around 240,000 clones; about a sixth are singletons. The collection from each donor was one heparinised blood draw averaging roughly 100 mL.

This clonotype was sampled from a man aged 25 to 40 with type 1 diabetes. The chain uses TRBV30 and TRBJ1-1, with D possibly TRBD1 on 5 matching bases. Sequencing was performed on naive CD4+ T cells from blood. Written as DNA, the CDR3 is TGTGCCTGGAGCGAACCGACCGGGGGCACTGAAGCTTTCTTT. Its translation is CAWSEPTGGTEAFF.